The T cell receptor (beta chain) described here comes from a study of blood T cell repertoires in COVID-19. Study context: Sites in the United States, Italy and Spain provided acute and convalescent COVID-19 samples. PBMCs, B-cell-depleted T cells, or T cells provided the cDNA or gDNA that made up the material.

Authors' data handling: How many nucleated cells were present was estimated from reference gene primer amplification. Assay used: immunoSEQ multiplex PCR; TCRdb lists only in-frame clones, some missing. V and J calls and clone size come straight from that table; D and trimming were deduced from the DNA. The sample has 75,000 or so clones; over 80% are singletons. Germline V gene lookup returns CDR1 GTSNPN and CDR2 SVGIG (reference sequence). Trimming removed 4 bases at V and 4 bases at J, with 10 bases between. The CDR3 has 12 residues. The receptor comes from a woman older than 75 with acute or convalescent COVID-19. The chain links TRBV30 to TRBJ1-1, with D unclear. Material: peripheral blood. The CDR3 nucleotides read TGTGCCTGGAACGAGATTAGCACTGAAGCTTTCTTT. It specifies CAWNEISTEAFF.